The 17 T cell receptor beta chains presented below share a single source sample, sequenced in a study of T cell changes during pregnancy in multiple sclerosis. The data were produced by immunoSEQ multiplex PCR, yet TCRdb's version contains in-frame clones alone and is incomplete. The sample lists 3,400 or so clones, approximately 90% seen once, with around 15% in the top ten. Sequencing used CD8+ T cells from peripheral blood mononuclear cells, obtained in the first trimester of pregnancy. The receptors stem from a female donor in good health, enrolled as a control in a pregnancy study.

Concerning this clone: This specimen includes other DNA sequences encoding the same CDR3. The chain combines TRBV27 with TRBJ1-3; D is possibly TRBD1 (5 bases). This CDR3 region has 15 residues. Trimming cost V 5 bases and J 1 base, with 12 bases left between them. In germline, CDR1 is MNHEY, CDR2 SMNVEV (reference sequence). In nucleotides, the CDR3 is TGTGCCAGCAGTGCCATTCAGGGTTCTGGAAACACCATATATTTT. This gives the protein CASSAIQGSGNTIYF.

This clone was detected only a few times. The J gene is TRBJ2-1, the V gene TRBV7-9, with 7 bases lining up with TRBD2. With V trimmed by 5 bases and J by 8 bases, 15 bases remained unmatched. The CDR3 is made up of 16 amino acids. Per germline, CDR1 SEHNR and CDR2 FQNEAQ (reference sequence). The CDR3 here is CASSAFGLETLDEQFF. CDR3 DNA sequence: TGTGCCAGCAGCGCCTTCGGACTAGAGACTCTAGATGAGCAGTTCTTC.

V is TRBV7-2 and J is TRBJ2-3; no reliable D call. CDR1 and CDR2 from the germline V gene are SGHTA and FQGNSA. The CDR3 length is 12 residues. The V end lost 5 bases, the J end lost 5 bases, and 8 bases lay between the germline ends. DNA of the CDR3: TGTGCCAGCAGCGCCCCAGGAGATACGCAGTATTTT. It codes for CASSAPGDTQYF.

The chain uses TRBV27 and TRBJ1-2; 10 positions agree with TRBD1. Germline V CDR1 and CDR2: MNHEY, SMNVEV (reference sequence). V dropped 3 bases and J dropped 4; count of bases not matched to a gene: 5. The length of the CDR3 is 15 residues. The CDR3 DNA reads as TGTGCCAGCAGTTTCGCGGGACAGGGGAGCTATGGCTACACCTTC. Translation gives CASSFAGQGSYGYTF.

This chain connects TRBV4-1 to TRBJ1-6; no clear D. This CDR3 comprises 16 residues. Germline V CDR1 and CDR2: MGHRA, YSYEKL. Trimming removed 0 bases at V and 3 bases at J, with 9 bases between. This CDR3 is CASSQDAADYNSPLHF. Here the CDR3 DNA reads TGCGCCAGCAGCCAAGATGCGGCGGACTATAATTCACCCCTCCACTTT.

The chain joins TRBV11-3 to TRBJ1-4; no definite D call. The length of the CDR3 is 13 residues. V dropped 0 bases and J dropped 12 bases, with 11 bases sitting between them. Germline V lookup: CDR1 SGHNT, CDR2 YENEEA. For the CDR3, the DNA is TGTGCCAGCAGCTTAGATAGAGATTTCGAACTGTTTTTT. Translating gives CASSLDRDFELFF.

The CDR3 coding sequence is TGTGCCAGTAGTATGGGGGCAGGGGTTAAGGAGACCCAGTACTTC. Amino acid sequence: CASSMGAGVKETQYF. This rearrangement joins TRBV19 to TRBJ2-5, with D maybe TRBD1 (6 bases). In germline, CDR1 is LNHDA, CDR2 SQIVND (reference sequence). The CDR3 is 15 residues long. Trimming shortened V by 3 bases and J by 5 bases, and 16 bases separated the two germline ends.

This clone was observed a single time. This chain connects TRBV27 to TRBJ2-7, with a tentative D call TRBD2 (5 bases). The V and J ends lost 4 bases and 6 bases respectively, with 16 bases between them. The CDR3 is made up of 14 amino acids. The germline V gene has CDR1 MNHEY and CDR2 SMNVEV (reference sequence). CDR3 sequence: CASSYEGTLGEQYF. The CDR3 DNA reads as TGTGCCAGCAGTTACGAGGGAACTCTTGGCGAGCAGTACTTC.

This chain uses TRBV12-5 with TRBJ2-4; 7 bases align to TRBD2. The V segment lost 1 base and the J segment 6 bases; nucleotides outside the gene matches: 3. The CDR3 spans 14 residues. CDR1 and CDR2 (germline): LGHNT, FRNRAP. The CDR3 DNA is TGTGCTAGTGGTTTGGGGGGACTATTAAACATTCAGTACTTC. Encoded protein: CASGLGGLLNIQYF.

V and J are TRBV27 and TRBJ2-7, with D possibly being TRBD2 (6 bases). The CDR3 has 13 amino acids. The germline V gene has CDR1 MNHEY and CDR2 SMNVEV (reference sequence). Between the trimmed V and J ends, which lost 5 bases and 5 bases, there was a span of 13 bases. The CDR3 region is CASSRTSSDEQYF. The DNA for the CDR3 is TGTGCCAGCAGTAGAACTAGCAGCGACGAGCAGTACTTC.

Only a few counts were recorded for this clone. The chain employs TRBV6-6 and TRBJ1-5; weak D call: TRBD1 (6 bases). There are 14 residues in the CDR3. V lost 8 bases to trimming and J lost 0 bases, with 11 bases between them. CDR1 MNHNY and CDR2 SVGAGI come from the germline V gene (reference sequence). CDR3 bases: TGTGCCAGCTTCGGACAGTATAGCAATCAGCCCCAGCATTTT. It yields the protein CASFGQYSNQPQHF.

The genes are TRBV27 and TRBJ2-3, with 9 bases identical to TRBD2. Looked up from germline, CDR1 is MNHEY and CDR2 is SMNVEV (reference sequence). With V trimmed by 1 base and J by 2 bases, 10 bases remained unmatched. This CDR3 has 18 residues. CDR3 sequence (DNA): TGTGCCAGCAGTTTATTAACACCCCTAGCGGGGATCACAGATACGCAGTATTTT. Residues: CASSLLTPLAGITDTQYF.

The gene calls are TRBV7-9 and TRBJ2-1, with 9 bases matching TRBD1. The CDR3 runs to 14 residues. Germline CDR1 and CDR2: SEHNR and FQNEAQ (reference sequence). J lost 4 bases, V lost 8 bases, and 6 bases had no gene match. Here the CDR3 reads CASEGDREYNEQFF. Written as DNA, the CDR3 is TGTGCCAGCGAGGGGGACAGGGAATACAATGAGCAGTTCTTC.

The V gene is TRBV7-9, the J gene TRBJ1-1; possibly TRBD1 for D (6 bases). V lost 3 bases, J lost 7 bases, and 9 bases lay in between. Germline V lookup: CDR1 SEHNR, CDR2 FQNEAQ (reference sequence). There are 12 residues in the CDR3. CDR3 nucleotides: TGTGCCAGCAGCTTCTTGGACAGTGAAGCTTTCTTT. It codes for CASSFLDSEAFF.

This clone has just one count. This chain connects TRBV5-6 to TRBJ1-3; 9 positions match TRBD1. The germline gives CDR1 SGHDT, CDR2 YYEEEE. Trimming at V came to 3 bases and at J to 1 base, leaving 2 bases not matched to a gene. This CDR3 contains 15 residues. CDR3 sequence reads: CASSSGTGSGNTIYF. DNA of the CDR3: TGTGCCAGCAGCTCCGGGACAGGGTCTGGAAACACCATATATTTT.

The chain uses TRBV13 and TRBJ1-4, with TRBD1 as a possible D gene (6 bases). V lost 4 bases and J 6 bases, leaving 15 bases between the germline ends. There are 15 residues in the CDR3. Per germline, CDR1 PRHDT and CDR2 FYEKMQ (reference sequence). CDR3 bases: TGTGCCAGCAGCTCCTACAGGGAGGGGGATGAAAAACTGTTTTTT. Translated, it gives CASSSYREGDEKLFF.

CDR3 sequence: CASSGREGYTF. The CDR3, as DNA: TGTGCCAGCAGCGGTCGGGAGGGCTACACCTTC. This chain joins TRBV9 and TRBJ1-2; no clear D. Trimming removed 3 bases from V and 8 bases from J, with 8 bases in between. Germline-derived CDR1 and CDR2 are SGDLS and YYNGEE. The CDR3 has 11 amino acids.